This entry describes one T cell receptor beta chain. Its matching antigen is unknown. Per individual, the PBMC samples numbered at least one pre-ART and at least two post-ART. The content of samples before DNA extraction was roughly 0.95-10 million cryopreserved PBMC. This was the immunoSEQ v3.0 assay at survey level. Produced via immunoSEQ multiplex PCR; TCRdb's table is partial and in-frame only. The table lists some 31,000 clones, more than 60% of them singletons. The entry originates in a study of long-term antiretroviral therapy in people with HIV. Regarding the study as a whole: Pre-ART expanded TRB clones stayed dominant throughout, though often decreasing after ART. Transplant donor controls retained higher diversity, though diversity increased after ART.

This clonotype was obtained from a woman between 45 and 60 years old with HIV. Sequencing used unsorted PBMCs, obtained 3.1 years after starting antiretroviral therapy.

The CDR3 nucleotides are TGCAGCGTTGAAGATCGCATATACGAGCAGTACTTC. This encodes CSVEDRIYEQYF. The chain employs TRBV29-1 and TRBJ2-7; D unclear. There are 12 residues in the CDR3. CDR1 and CDR2 from the germline V gene are SQVTM and ANQGSEA. The ends were cut back, 0 bases at V and 4 bases at J, with 7 bases in the middle.